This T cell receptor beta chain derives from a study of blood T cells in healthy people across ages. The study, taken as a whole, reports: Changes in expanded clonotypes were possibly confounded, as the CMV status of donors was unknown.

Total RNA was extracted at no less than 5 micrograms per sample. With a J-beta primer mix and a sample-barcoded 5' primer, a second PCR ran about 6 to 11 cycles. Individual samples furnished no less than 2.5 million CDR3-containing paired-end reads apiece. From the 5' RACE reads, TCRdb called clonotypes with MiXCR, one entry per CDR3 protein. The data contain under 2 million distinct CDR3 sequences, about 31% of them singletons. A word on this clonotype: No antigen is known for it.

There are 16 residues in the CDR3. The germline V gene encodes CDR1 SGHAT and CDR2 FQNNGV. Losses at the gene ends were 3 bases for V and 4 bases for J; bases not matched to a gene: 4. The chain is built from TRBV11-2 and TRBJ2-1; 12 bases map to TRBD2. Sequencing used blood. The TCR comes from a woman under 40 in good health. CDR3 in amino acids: CASSFLAGGGYNEQFF. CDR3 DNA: TGTGCCAGCAGCTTCCTAGCGGGAGGGGGGTACAATGAGCAGTTCTTC.